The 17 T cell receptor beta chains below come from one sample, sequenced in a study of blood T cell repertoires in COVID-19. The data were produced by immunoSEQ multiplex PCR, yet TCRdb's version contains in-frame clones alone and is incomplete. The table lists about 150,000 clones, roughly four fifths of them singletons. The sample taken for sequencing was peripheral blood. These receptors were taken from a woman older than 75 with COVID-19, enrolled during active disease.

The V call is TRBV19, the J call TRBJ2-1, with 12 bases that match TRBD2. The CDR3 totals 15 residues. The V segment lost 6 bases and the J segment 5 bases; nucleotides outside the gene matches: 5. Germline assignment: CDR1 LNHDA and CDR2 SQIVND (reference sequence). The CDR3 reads CASRSLAGGDNEQFF. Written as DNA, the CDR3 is TGTGCCAGTAGATCACTAGCGGGGGGAGACAATGAGCAGTTCTTC.

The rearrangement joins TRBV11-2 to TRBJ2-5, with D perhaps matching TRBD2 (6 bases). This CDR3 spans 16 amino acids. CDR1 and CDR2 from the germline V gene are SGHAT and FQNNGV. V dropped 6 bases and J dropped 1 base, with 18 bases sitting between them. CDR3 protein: CASSWGDPWGQETQYF. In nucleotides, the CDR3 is TGTGCCAGCAGTTGGGGGGACCCCTGGGGCCAAGAGACCCAGTACTTC.

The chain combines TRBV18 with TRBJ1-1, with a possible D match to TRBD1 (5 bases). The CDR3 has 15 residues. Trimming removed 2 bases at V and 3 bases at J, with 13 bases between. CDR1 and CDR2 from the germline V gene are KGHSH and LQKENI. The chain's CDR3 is CASSPFRAGDTEAFF. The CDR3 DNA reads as TGTGCCAGCTCACCATTCCGGGCGGGGGACACTGAAGCTTTCTTT.

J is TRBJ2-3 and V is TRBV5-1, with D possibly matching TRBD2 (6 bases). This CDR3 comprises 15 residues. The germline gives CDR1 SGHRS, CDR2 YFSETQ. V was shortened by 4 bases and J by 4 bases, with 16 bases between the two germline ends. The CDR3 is CASSPRDRRADTQYF. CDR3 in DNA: TGCGCCAGCAGCCCCCGGGACCGGAGGGCAGATACGCAGTATTTT.

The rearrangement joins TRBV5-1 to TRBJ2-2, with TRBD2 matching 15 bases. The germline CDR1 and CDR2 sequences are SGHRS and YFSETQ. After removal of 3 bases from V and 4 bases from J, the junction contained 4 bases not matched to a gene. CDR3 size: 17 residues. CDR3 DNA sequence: TGCGCCAGCAGCTGGGGGACTAGCGGGAGGACCACCGGGGAGCTGTTTTTT. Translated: CASSWGTSGRTTGELFF.

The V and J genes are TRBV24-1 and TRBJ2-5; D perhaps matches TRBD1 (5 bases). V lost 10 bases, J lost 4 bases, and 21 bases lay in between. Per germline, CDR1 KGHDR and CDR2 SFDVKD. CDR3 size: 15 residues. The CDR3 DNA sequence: TGTGCCACGAGTCGATTTAGGCAGGGTGCAGAGACCCAGTACTTC. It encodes CATSRFRQGAETQYF.

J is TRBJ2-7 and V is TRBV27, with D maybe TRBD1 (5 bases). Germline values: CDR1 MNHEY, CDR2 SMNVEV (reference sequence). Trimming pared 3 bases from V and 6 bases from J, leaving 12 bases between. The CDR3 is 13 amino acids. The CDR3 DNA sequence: TGTGCCAGCAGTTTTGCCGTTAGGGGCGAGCAGTACTTC. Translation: CASSFAVRGEQYF.

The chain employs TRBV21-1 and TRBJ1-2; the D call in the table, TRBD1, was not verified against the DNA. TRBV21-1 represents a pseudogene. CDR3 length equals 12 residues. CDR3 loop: CASSKGPAGYTF. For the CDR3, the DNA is TGTGCCAGCAGCAAGGGGCCGGCGGGCTACACCTTC.

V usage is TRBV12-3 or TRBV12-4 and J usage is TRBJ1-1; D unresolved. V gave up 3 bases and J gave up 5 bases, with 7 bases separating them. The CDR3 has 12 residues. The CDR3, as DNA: TGTGCCAGCAGTTTTCCGGGAACTGAAGCTTTCTTT. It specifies CASSFPGTEAFF.

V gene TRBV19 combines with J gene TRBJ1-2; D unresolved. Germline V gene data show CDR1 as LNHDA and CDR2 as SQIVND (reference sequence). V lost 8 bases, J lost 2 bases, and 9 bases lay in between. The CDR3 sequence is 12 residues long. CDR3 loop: CASVSFNYGYTF. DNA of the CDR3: TGTGCCAGTGTGAGCTTCAACTATGGCTACACCTTC.

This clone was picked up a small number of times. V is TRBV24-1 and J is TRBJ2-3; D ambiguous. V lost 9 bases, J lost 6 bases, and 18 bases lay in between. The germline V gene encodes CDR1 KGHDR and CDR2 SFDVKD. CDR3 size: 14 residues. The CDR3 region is CATVEARALDTQYF. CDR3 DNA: TGTGCCACCGTCGAGGCCCGTGCTTTGGATACGCAGTATTTT.

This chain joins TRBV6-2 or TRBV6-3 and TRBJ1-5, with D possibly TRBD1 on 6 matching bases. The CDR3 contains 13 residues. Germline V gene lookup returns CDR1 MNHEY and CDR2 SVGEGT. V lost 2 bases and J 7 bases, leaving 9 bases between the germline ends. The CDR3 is CASSYGGFQPQHF. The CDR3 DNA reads TGTGCCAGCAGTTACGGGGGCTTCCAGCCCCAGCATTTT.

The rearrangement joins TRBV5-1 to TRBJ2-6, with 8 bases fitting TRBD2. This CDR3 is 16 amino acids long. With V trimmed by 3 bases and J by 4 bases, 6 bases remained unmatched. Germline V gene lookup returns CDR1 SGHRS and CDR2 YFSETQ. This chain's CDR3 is CASSWRLASGANVLTF. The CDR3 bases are TGCGCCAGCAGCTGGAGACTAGCGTCAGGGGCCAACGTCCTGACTTTC.

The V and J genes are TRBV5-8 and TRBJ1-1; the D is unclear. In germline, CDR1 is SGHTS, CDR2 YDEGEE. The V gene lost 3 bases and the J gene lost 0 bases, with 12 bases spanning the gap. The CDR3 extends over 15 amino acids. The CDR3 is CASSSNPNLNTEAFF. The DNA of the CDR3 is TGTGCCAGCAGCTCAAACCCTAACCTGAACACTGAAGCTTTCTTT.

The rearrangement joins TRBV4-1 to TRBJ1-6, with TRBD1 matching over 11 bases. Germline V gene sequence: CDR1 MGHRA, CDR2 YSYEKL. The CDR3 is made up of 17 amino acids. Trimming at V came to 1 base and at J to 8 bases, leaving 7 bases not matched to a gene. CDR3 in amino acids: CASSQGTGGYIYSPLHF. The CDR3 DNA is TGCGCCAGCAGCCAAGGGACAGGGGGCTATATTTATTCACCCCTCCACTTT.

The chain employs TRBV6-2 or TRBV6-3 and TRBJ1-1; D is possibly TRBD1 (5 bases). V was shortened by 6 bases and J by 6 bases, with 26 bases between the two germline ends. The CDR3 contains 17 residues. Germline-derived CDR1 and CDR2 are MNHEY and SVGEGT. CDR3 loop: CASSPGVGVVVIAEAFF. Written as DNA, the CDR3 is TGTGCCAGCAGCCCCGGAGTAGGGGTGGTTGTGATCGCTGAAGCTTTCTTT.

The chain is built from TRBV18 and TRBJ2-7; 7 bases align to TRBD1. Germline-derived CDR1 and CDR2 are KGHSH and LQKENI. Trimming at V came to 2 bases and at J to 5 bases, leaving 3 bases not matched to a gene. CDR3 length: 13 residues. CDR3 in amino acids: CASSPNRGDEQYF. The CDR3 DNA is TGTGCCAGCTCACCAAACAGGGGTGACGAGCAGTACTTC.